The rows below give T cell receptor beta chains drawn from one sample of a study of blood T cell repertoires in COVID-19. Generated by immunoSEQ multiplex PCR, the TCRdb table keeps only in-frame clones and is missing some. The sample includes around 150,000 clones, about 79% of them seen just once. The sequencing sample was made of PBMCs or T cells enriched from blood (not recorded which). These receptors all stem from a woman between 45 and 65 years old who had recovered from COVID-19. Each CDR3 is given with its conserved first and last residue. Fields, in order: D gene, J gene, V gene, clone size, CDR3 DNA, CDR3 protein. D genes are given only for firm matches. Where a row states a size, it is once, few, many or the class of an expanded clone; other rows omit it.

>TRBD2|TRBJ2-1|TRBV7-9|.
TGTGCCAGCAGCTTATCCGACAGACTAGCGCTTAATGAGCAGTTCTTC
CASSLSDRLALNEQFF
>.|TRBJ2-5|TRBV6-5|.
TGTGCCAGCAGTTACTCGGGGGGACAAGAGACCCAGTACTTC
CASSYSGGQETQYF
>TRBD1|TRBJ1-5|TRBV10-2|.
TGCGCCAGCAGAAGGGACAGGGTCAATCAGCCCCAGCATTTT
CASRRDRVNQPQHF
>.|TRBJ2-5|TRBV11-2|.
TGTGCCAGCAGCCCTCCCACGGGGAGGGAGACCCAGTACTTC
CASSPPTGRETQYF
>.|TRBJ1-1|TRBV5-1|.
TGCGCCAGCAGCCGAGAAATTGGGCCCACTGAAGCTTTCTTT
CASSREIGPTEAFF
>.|TRBJ1-3|TRBV9|.
TGTGCCAGCAGCGTAGCGGAGGGGATGCGAAACACCATATATTTT
CASSVAEGMRNTIYF
>TRBD1|TRBJ1-5|TRBV5-6|.
TGTGCCAGCAGCTTTATGGGACAGGGCAATCAGCCCCAGCATTTT
CASSFMGQGNQPQHF
>TRBD1|TRBJ1-6|TRBV10-2|.
TGCGCCAGCAGAGACCGGGACAGGGTGGAATCCTATAATTCACCCCTCCACTTT
CASRDRDRVESYNSPLHF
>TRBD2|TRBJ2-3|TRBV7-9|.
TGTGCCAGCAGCCATTCCGCCGGGCGGGAGGGAAGGGCAGATACGCAGTATTTT
CASSHSAGREGRADTQYF
>TRBD1|TRBJ1-2|TRBV9|few
TGTGCCAGCAGCAACAGGGGACAGGCGGCAGACTATGGCTACACCTTC
CASSNRGQAADYGYTF
>TRBD2|TRBJ2-7|TRBV5-1|once
TGCGCCAGCAGCTTGCCGAGCGGGAGAAACGAGCAGTACTTC
CASSLPSGRNEQYF
>TRBD2|TRBJ2-3|TRBV11-2|.
TGTGCCAGCAGCCTAGGGAGTGGGACTACAAAGACCCCTACGCAGTATTTT
CASSLGSGTTKTPTQYF
>.|TRBJ1-2|TRBV28|.
TGTGCCAGCAGCTACCAATCGGAGTATGGCTACACCTTC
CASSYQSEYGYTF
>.|TRBJ2-7|TRBV11-2|.
TGTGCCAGCAGCTTATCAGGCCGCTACGAGCAGTACTTC
CASSLSGRYEQYF
>.|TRBJ1-1|TRBV30|few
TGTGCCTGGGCGGCCCACCAAAACACTGAAGCTTTCTTT
CAWAAHQNTEAFF
>.|TRBJ2-1|TRBV30|.
TGTGCCTGGCAGGGGTTCTACAATGAGCAGTTCTTC
CAWQGFYNEQFF
>.|TRBJ1-5|TRBV27|.
TGTGCCAGCAGCCTGACAGGTAGCAATCAGCCCCAGCATTTT
CASSLTGSNQPQHF
>.|TRBJ1-4|TRBV14|.
TGTGCCAGCAGCACAGGTTCTTACGGGGGAGAAAAACTGTTTTTT
CASSTGSYGGEKLFF
>.|TRBJ1-6|TRBV5-1|.
TGCGCCAGCAGCTCGAGAGGCTTTAATTCACCCCTCCACTTT
CASSSRGFNSPLHF
>.|TRBJ2-1|TRBV9|.
TGTGCCAGCAGCGTAGGAGAGAATGAGCAGTTCTTC
CASSVGENEQFF
>.|TRBJ1-3|TRBV5-1|.
TGCGCCAGCAGCACCGGGGTTTTTGGAAACACCATATATTTT
CASSTGVFGNTIYF
>.|TRBJ2-3|TRBV3-1/TRBV3-2|few
TGTGCCAGCAGCCAAGACGACTGGCAGGGGATTGGGGCAGATACGCAGTATTTT
CASSQDDWQGIGADTQYF
>TRBD1|TRBJ1-1|TRBV5-1|.
TGCGCCAGCAGCTTGTCAGGGGGTGGGACTGAAGCTTTCTTT
CASSLSGGGTEAFF
>.|TRBJ1-5|TRBV7-8|.
TGTGCCAGCAGCGCAGACACGGGGGGTTGGCAGCCCCAGCATTTT
CASSADTGGWQPQHF
>.|TRBJ1-1|TRBV27|.
TGTGCCAGCAGTTTTCTCGGGCCGGGAGGCACTGAAGCTTTCTTT
CASSFLGPGGTEAFF
>.|TRBJ2-1|TRBV20-1|.
TGCAGTGCGGCGCGAGGCGAGCAGTTCTTC
CSAARGEQFF
>TRBD1|TRBJ1-4|TRBV5-6|.
TGTGCCAGCAGCTCGGACAGGGGTAGGAGTGAAAAACTGTTTTTT
CASSSDRGRSEKLFF
>.|TRBJ2-7|TRBV7-2|.
TGTGCCAGCAGCTTAGGGGCTCTATCCTACGAGCAGTACTTC
CASSLGALSYEQYF
>TRBD1|TRBJ1-3|TRBV5-6|few
TGTGCCAGCAGCCCGCCAGGTATAAGACAGGGGTTTGGAAACACCATATATTTT
CASSPPGIRQGFGNTIYF
>.|TRBJ1-1|TRBV5-4|.
TGTGCCAGCAGCCTAACCAGAGGGGGGAGGGGGACTGAAGCTTTCTTT
CASSLTRGGRGTEAFF
>TRBD1|TRBJ1-1|TRBV10-3|.
TGTGCCATCAGTTACAGGGGAAACACTGAAGCTTTCTTT
CAISYRGNTEAFF
>TRBD2|TRBJ2-7|TRBV5-5|.
TGTGCCAGCAACCTCGGAGCAGCGGGGGTTTACGAGCAGTACTTC
CASNLGAAGVYEQYF
>TRBD1|TRBJ2-3|TRBV18|.
TGTGCCAGCTCACTTGACAGGGGGGATACGCAGTATTTT
CASSLDRGDTQYF
>TRBD1|TRBJ2-7|TRBV6-6|few
TGTGCCAGCAGTGGACAGGGGATCCTCTCCTACGAGCAGTACTTC
CASSGQGILSYEQYF
>.|TRBJ2-2|TRBV5-1|.
TGCGCCAGCAGCTTCAGGGAAATACCTACCGGGGAGCTGTTTTTT
CASSFREIPTGELFF
>.|TRBJ1-2|TRBV5-4|.
TGTGCCAGCAGCTTAGATACAGCGGTACGGGGCTACACCTTC
CASSLDTAVRGYTF
>TRBD1|TRBJ2-1|TRBV5-1|.
TGCGCCAGCAGCTCGGGACAGGGAGGGAATGAGCAGTTCTTC
CASSSGQGGNEQFF
>.|TRBJ1-5|TRBV28|.
TGTGCCAGCAGTTCACAGGATCAGCCCCAGCATTTT
CASSSQDQPQHF
>.|TRBJ2-1|TRBV6-5|once
TGTGCCAGCAGCGCCGCGGGCCATGAGCAGTTCTTC
CASSAAGHEQFF
>.|TRBJ2-5|TRBV5-6|.
TGTGCCAGCAGCTTGGGAGACAGTGAGACCCAGTACTTC
CASSLGDSETQYF
>.|TRBJ2-1|TRBV5-1|once
TGCGCCAGTTCTGGAGGGGGGGAATACAATGAGCAGTTCTTC
CASSGGGEYNEQFF
>TRBD1|TRBJ2-7|TRBV30|.
TGTGCCTGGAGTGTATCCTGGACAGGGGCGAGTTCGCGCGAGCAGTACTTC
CAWSVSWTGASSREQYF
>TRBD2|TRBJ2-1|TRBV29-1|.
TGCAGCGTACCCGGACTAGCGGGAGACTACAATGAGCAGTTCTTC
CSVPGLAGDYNEQFF
>TRBD2|TRBJ2-1|TRBV10-3|.
TGTGCCATCGGATCGACTAGCGGGCGCCCCAATGAGCAGTTCTTC
CAIGSTSGRPNEQFF
>TRBD2|TRBJ2-1|TRBV9|.
TGTGCCAGCAGTACCACCTTAGCGGGGGGCCGAGGTGAGCAGTTCTTC
CASSTTLAGGRGEQFF